A selection of T cell receptor beta chains follows, all from one sample in a study of cytomegalovirus exposure and HLA in healthy donors. Profiled with immunoSEQ multiplex PCR; TCRdb holds only in-frame clones, not every one. The sample has over 150,000 clones; 80% to 85% are singletons. The sample was PBMCs. These receptors were obtained from a man aged 45-65 years in good health and CMV-seronegative. Both conserved end residues are part of each CDR3. The D gene is left open where the match is weak. Size values are once, few and many counts, or a class for expanded clones, and some rows have none.

clone_size	d_call	v_call	j_call	cdr3_nt	cdr3_aa
NA	NA	TRBV11-2	TRBJ2-3	TGTGCCAGCAGCCTGCTTTGGACGGGAGTACCAGATACGCAGTATTTT	CASSLLWTGVPDTQYF
NA	NA	TRBV10-3	TRBJ1-1	TGTGCCATCAGTGTTAGGGGGAACACTGAAGCTTTCTTT	CAISVRGNTEAFF
NA	NA	TRBV14	TRBJ1-1	TGTGCCAGCAGCCAAGATCTTCGGGGCACTGAAGCTTTCTTT	CASSQDLRGTEAFF
NA	NA	TRBV19	TRBJ1-5	TGTGCCAGTAGTATTTCGACAGTTCCCAATCAGCCCCAGCATTTT	CASSISTVPNQPQHF
NA	NA	TRBV7-2	TRBJ1-2	TGTGCCAGCAGCTTCCGAGGGGGTCGGGACGGCTACACCTTC	CASSFRGGRDGYTF
few	NA	TRBV28	TRBJ2-5	TGTGCCAGCAGTTTACCAACAGGGATTGCGGAGACCCAGTACTTC	CASSLPTGIAETQYF
NA	NA	TRBV7-2	TRBJ1-2	TGTGCCAGCAGCTTAGGTTCGTTCGCGGGTGGCTACACCTTC	CASSLGSFAGGYTF
NA	TRBD1	TRBV5-1	TRBJ1-1	TGCGCCAGCAGCTTTGGGGAGACAGGGTACACTGAAGCTTTCTTT	CASSFGETGYTEAFF
NA	TRBD2	TRBV9	TRBJ2-7	TGTGCCAGCAGCCCCACGGGGGGGAAACAATACGAGCAGTACTTC	CASSPTGGKQYEQYF
NA	TRBD1	TRBV15	TRBJ2-7	TGTGCCACCCGGCCCGGGACAGGGCTTTTCGAGCAGTACTTC	CATRPGTGLFEQYF
NA	TRBD1	TRBV5-1	TRBJ1-1	TGCGCCAGCAGCCTACCGCTTGGCTTTAGGGACAGGGGATTGAACACTGAAGCTTTCTTT	CASSLPLGFRDRGLNTEAFF
NA	NA	TRBV29-1	TRBJ1-5	TGCAGCGTAGCGCAGGGGTTAGGGCAGCCCCAGCATTTT	CSVAQGLGQPQHF
once	TRBD1	TRBV6-6	TRBJ1-1	TGTGCCAGCAGTTACGGGGGACAGGGGTTCACTGAAGCTTTCTTT	CASSYGGQGFTEAFF
NA	TRBD1	TRBV7-9	TRBJ2-7	TGTTCCAGCAGCTCGCCGGGACAGGGGGCCGAGCAGTACTTC	CSSSSPGQGAEQYF
NA	NA	TRBV7-2	TRBJ2-2	TGTGCCAGCAGCTTAGCTCAGAACACCGGGGAGCTGTTTTTT	CASSLAQNTGELFF
NA	NA	TRBV28	TRBJ1-2	TGTGCCAGCAGTTTAGCGAATGGCTACACCTTC	CASSLANGYTF
NA	NA	TRBV27	TRBJ1-5	TGTGCCAGCCCCTCGGCAGGGAGGAATCAGCCCCAGCATTTT	CASPSAGRNQPQHF
NA	NA	TRBV6-5	TRBJ1-2	TGTGCCAGCAGTTACTACAGGGTAGGGGACTATGGCTACACCTTC	CASSYYRVGDYGYTF
NA	NA	TRBV18	TRBJ1-3	TGTGCCAGCTCACCACCGGGGCAGGGGTCGAACACCATATATTTT	CASSPPGQGSNTIYF
NA	TRBD1	TRBV7-9	TRBJ2-7	TGTGCCAGCAGCACCTACAAAGGACAGGTCTACGAGCAGTACTTC	CASSTYKGQVYEQYF